The rows below give T cell receptor beta chains drawn from one sample of a study of high-grade serous ovarian cancer treatment subgroups. Some clones are missing from TCRdb's copy, which holds only in-frame ones; the method was immunoSEQ multiplex PCR. Of around 12,000 clones in the sample, roughly four fifths were seen once. The sequencing sample was made of tumor tissue. The source of these receptors is a human donor with high-grade serous ovarian cancer. CDR3s include the opening cysteine and the closing phenylalanine or tryptophan. D genes are given only for firm matches. Part of the rows lack a size; the others show once, few, many or a class for expanded clones.

DNA: TGTGCCACCGCCTCCCTAGCGACCCCCCCGAATGAGCAGTTCTTC; CDR3: CATASLATPPNEQFF; V: TRBV27; D: -; size: once; J: TRBJ2-1
DNA: TGTGCCAGCAGTGCGGGTAGCGGGATGGATGAGCAGTTCTTC; CDR3: CASSAGSGMDEQFF; V: TRBV25-1; D: TRBD2; size: -; J: TRBJ2-1
DNA: TGTGCCAGCAGTGATGCCATATCGGGGTTTGGGGCCAACGTCCTGACTTTC; CDR3: CASSDAISGFGANVLTF; V: TRBV25-1; D: -; size: -; J: TRBJ2-6
DNA: TGTGCCGCCCAGATCCTAGAGTACTTC; CDR3: CAAQILEYF; V: TRBV5-6; D: -; size: few; J: TRBJ2-4
DNA: TGTGCCAGCGCCCCATACCAACCAGGGGGCACTGAAGCTTTCTTT; CDR3: CASAPYQPGGTEAFF; V: TRBV6-6; D: TRBD1; size: -; J: TRBJ1-1
DNA: TGTGCCAGCATCAACCCCTCCGGAAACACCATATATTTT; CDR3: CASINPSGNTIYF; V: TRBV7-8; D: -; size: -; J: TRBJ1-3
DNA: TGTGCCAGCTCAACTTCTCGCTCTTTTTACAATGAGCAGTTCTTC; CDR3: CASSTSRSFYNEQFF; V: TRBV2; D: -; size: -; J: TRBJ2-1
DNA: TGTGCCAGCAGCTGGCGACTGGCAGGGACGTTAGCTTTCTTT; CDR3: CASSWRLAGTLAFF; V: TRBV11-2; D: -; size: -; J: TRBJ1-1
DNA: TGTGCCAGCAGCGGAACCACCGGGACCTTTACCTCTGGAAACACCATATATTTT; CDR3: CASSGTTGTFTSGNTIYF; V: TRBV5-5; D: -; size: -; J: TRBJ1-3
DNA: TGCAGCGTTGGGACAGGGGCAAACACCGGGGAGCTGTTTTTT; CDR3: CSVGTGANTGELFF; V: TRBV29-1; D: TRBD1; size: once; J: TRBJ2-2
DNA: TGTGCCAGCAGAGGACAGGGGTTCTATGGCTACACCTTC; CDR3: CASRGQGFYGYTF; V: TRBV2; D: TRBD1; size: once; J: TRBJ1-2
DNA: TGTGCCAGCAGCCACTTGGGCCCAGGGAACGAGCAGTACTTC; CDR3: CASSHLGPGNEQYF; V: TRBV7-2; D: -; size: -; J: TRBJ2-7
DNA: TGTGCCAGCAGCTTGTCTACAATGCCAAGCCACTTC; CDR3: CASSLSTMPSHF; V: TRBV5-8; D: -; size: few; J: TRBJ1-2
DNA: TGTGCCAGCAGCCAGACAAGCGGGAGGACAGATACGCAGTATTTT; CDR3: CASSQTSGRTDTQYF; V: TRBV9; D: TRBD2; size: once; J: TRBJ2-3
DNA: TGCGCCAGCAGCTTGGGCTGGGGGCAGGATAACACTGAAGCTTTCTTT; CDR3: CASSLGWGQDNTEAFF; V: TRBV5-1; D: -; size: -; J: TRBJ1-1
DNA: TGTGCCAGCAGTTACGGCCGTAGGCAGCCCCAGCATTTT; CDR3: CASSYGRRQPQHF; V: TRBV6-6; D: -; size: -; J: TRBJ1-5
DNA: TGTGCCAGTAGTTCGACAGGGAACACTGAAGCTTTCTTT; CDR3: CASSSTGNTEAFF; V: TRBV19; D: -; size: -; J: TRBJ1-1
DNA: TGTGCCAGCAGCCCCCAAGATACGCAGTATTTT; CDR3: CASSPQDTQYF; V: TRBV7-9; D: -; size: -; J: TRBJ2-3
DNA: TGTGCCAGCAACCGGGACAGGGGGATAGATGGCTACACCTTC; CDR3: CASNRDRGIDGYTF; V: TRBV2; D: TRBD1; size: -; J: TRBJ1-2
DNA: TGTGCCAGCAGCTTAACCACGAGCGCCCCATACAATGAGCAGTTCTTC; CDR3: CASSLTTSAPYNEQFF; V: TRBV7-3; D: -; size: -; J: TRBJ2-1
DNA: TGTGCCAGCAGAAAGACAGGAGCCTCCTATAATTCACCCCTCCACTTT; CDR3: CASRKTGASYNSPLHF; V: TRBV28; D: -; size: -; J: TRBJ1-6
DNA: TGTGCCAGCAGCTTGGCTGGGACACAGGAGACCCAGTACTTC; CDR3: CASSLAGTQETQYF; V: TRBV5-4; D: -; size: -; J: TRBJ2-5